This T cell receptor beta chain derives from a study of early T cells in non-severe SARS-CoV-2 infection. Study context: Alpha and beta chains were unpaired, from unsorted whole-blood bulk RNA. General study findings and limits: Comparison of clonotypes with VDJdb favored anti-spike CD8 responses while missing private and CD4 specificities.

The TCR library protocol attached unique molecular identifiers to the individual cDNA molecules. MiXCR was run by TCRdb on the 5' RACE reads, yielding one entry per CDR3 protein. The data show 25,000 to 30,000 distinct CDR3 sequences, 5% to 6.5% seen once. This clonotype was seen many times. Its antigen is as yet unknown. Sequencing was performed on whole blood, taken at baseline. The receptor comes from an adult who was a healthcare worker with PCR-confirmed SARS-CoV-2 infection or an uninfected control (not recorded which).

The CDR3 coding sequence is TGTGCCAGCAGCCAAGATGGTAAAAATTCACCCCTCCACTTT. Amino acid sequence: CASSQDGKNSPLHF. The chain has TRBV4-2 and TRBJ1-6; no definite D call. Trimming took 0 bases from V and 7 from J, leaving 7 bases between them. The CDR3 extends over 14 amino acids. CDR1 LGHNA and CDR2 YNFKEQ come from the germline V gene.